Listed here are 8 T cell receptor beta chains from one sample, sequenced in a study of identical twins. Via MiXCR, TCRdb re-called the 5' RACE reads, giving one row per CDR3 protein. The sample carries hundreds of thousands of distinct CDR3 sequences, approximately 6.1% recorded once. The sample was naive T cells sorted from blood. All receptors come from a man younger than 30 in good health.

This clonotype was detected a few times. The junction departs from germline at one end; a sequencing error may be responsible. The chain couples TRBV5-1 to TRBJ2-3; TRBD2 matches at 8 bases. The CDR3 contains 12 residues. Germline loops: CDR1 SGHRS, CDR2 YFSETQ. DNA of the CDR3: TGCGCCAGCAGCCGGACCGGGACTAGGAAGGATTTT. Translated: CASSRTGTRKDF.

The CDR3 region is CSASDVRYGYTF. The CDR3 DNA follows: TGCAGTGCCAGTGACGTGCGGTATGGCTACACCTTC. This sequence joins TRBV20-1 and TRBJ1-2; D uncertain. The germline V gene encodes CDR1 DFQATT and CDR2 SNEGSKA (reference sequence). The CDR3 spans 12 residues. V dropped 6 bases and J dropped 5 bases, with 13 bases sitting between them.

At least ten counts were recorded for this clonotype. The gene calls are TRBV5-1 and TRBJ2-3; D uncertain. Deletions cut 3 bases from V and 3 bases from J, with 11 bases between. Germline CDR1 is SGHRS and CDR2 is YFSETQ. The CDR3 covers 14 residues. The CDR3 region is CASSWNFLTDTQYF. The CDR3 coding sequence is TGCGCCAGCAGCTGGAATTTTCTTACAGATACGCAGTATTTT.

This clonotype was picked up a small number of times. J is TRBJ1-5 and V is TRBV5-1; D is undetermined. The germline CDR1 and CDR2 sequences are SGHRS and YFSETQ. V lost 4 bases and J 4 bases, leaving 12 bases between the germline ends. The CDR3 covers 14 residues. The CDR3 DNA reads as TGCGCCAGCAGCCTAGCCTATGGGAATCAGCCCCAGCATTTT. It codes for CASSLAYGNQPQHF.

This clonotype was seen many times. The gene calls are TRBV24-1 and TRBJ1-5, with a weak D call TRBD1 (6 bases). In germline, CDR1 is KGHDR, CDR2 SFDVKD. The CDR3 is made up of 14 amino acids. Trimming removed 6 bases from V and 3 bases from J, with 11 bases in between. The CDR3: CATSHRENNQPQHF. DNA of the CDR3: TGTGCCACCAGTCACAGGGAGAACAATCAGCCCCAGCATTTT.

This chain uses TRBV5-6 with TRBJ2-7; TRBD1 aligns across 7 bases. There are 16 residues in the CDR3. V dropped 0 bases and J dropped 2; count of bases not matched to a gene: 8. The V gene's germline CDR1 is SGHDT and CDR2 YYEEEE. CDR3 in DNA: TGTGCCAGCAGCTTGGACAGGGGTATTATCGCCTACGAGCAGTACTTC. Protein: CASSLDRGIIAYEQYF.

This clonotype showed up just a few times. This chain connects TRBV15 to TRBJ2-2; 7 positions match TRBD1. The germline gives CDR1 LNHNV, CDR2 YYDKDF (reference sequence). The CDR3 is 16 residues long. The V and J ends lost 1 base and 0 bases, in that order; junction bases with no gene match: 2. CDR3 in amino acids: CATSRVGQSNTGELFF. Here the CDR3 DNA reads TGTGCCACCAGCAGAGTGGGACAGTCGAACACCGGGGAGCTGTTTTTT.

The V and J genes are TRBV12-3 or TRBV12-4 and TRBJ2-1; 10 nucleotides align to TRBD1. This CDR3 has 13 residues. After removal of 9 bases from V and 7 bases from J, the junction contained 6 bases not matched to a gene. The CDR3 spells CASRQGARNEQFF. For the CDR3, the DNA is TGTGCCAGTAGACAGGGGGCTAGAAATGAGCAGTTCTTC.